This TCR beta chain is drawn from a study of shared clonotypes between healthy human individuals. Per the authors' pipeline: Junction-only sequences without quality scores came from ImmunoSEQ, so filtering differed. Generated by immunoSEQ multiplex PCR, the TCRdb table keeps only in-frame clones and is missing some. From that table come the V and J calls and clone size; the DNA was used to work out D and trimming. The repertoire has a few million clones, under 95% of them found once; the top ten carry approximately 0.41%. As for this clone: The antigen is undetermined.

Study results and caveats: Only a few donors were included, so the genetic and exposure-history diversity represented was limited. Only blood samples were collected, and tissue repertoires likely differ.

Partitioning of CD4+ cells yielded a CD45RA+ naive subset and a CD45RA-negative memory subset. The CDR3 consists of 15 residues. Germline values: CDR1 MNHEY, CDR2 SVGAGI. With V trimmed by 5 bases and J by 3 bases, 8 bases remained unmatched. This chain uses TRBV6-5 with TRBJ1-2; TRBD1 agrees at 8 bases. Sequences were obtained from naive CD4+ T cells from PBMCs. The subset here: CD45RA+ positively selected. This clonotype was obtained from a man aged 18 to 30 in good health. Some clones in this sample may be carry-over from other donors' samples. The CDR3 coding sequence is TGTGCCAGCAGTCAGGCCCCGGGACAGGACTATGGCTACACCTTC. It encodes CASSQAPGQDYGYTF.